This is a list of T cell receptor beta chains from one sample in a study of T cell repertoires in cytomegalovirus infection. From the reads, TCRdb called clonotypes with MiXCR, one entry per CDR3 protein. Of about 500,000 distinct CDR3 sequences in the sample, 30% to 35% are singletons; the top ten hold roughly 15%. No cognate antigen is known for these TCRs. Sequencing was performed on cultured PBMCs, taken from culture after CMV antigen stimulation. Source of these receptors: a human donor in good health (CMV status not recorded). Some clones in this sample may be carry-over from other donors' samples. Each CDR3 is given with its conserved first and last residue. Fields, in order: D gene, clone size, J gene, V gene, CDR3 protein, CDR3 DNA. A D gene is named only where the DNA matches it firmly. Clone size is shown for a subset of rows, as once, few, many or a class of expanded clone.

- - TRBJ2-7 TRBV7-6 CASSLAASRGLHTYEQYF TGTGCCAGCAGCTTAGCGGCTAGTAGGGGCCTTCATACCTACGAGCAGTACTTC
TRBD1 few TRBJ1-5 TRBV20-1 CSATQGSYQPQHF TGCAGTGCTACACAGGGGTCTTATCAGCCCCAGCATTTT
TRBD2 many TRBJ2-1 TRBV27 CASRTMSSGRYNNEQFF TGTGCCAGCAGGACGATGTCGAGCGGGAGATATAACAATGAGCAGTTCTTC
- - TRBJ2-5 TRBV7-6 CASSLGFQETQYF TGTGCCAGCAGCTTAGGCTTCCAAGAGACCCAGTACTTC
- - TRBJ1-4 TRBV19 CASSMRKSAATNEKLFF TGTGCCAGTAGTATGAGGAAGTCGGCCGCAACTAATGAAAAACTGTTTTTT
- - TRBJ1-1 TRBV19 CASSISGATEAFF TGTGCCAGTAGTATATCAGGGGCCACTGAAGCTTTCTTT
- few TRBJ1-6 TRBV2 CASNPRAPASSPLHF TGTGCCAGCAATCCCCGGGCCCCCGCTTCCTCACCCCTCCACTTT
- few TRBJ1-4 TRBV4-1 CASSNRDLATNEKLFF TGCGCCAGCAGCAACCGGGACCTTGCAACTAATGAAAAACTGTTTTTT
- - TRBJ2-3 TRBV2 CASSERQVDTQYF TGTGCCAGCAGTGAGCGGCAGGTTGATACGCAGTATTTT
- - TRBJ2-3 TRBV7-2 CASRKPFGADTQYF TGTGCCAGCAGGAAACCCTTTGGGGCAGATACGCAGTATTTT
- - TRBJ1-3 TRBV6-5 CASRQEPGNTIYF TGTGCCAGCAGACAGGAACCTGGAAACACCATATATTTT
- - TRBJ2-2 TRBV6-2/TRBV6-3 CASRGSGTGELFF TGTGCCAGCAGGGGGTCTGGGACCGGGGAGCTGTTTTTT
TRBD2 many TRBJ2-3 TRBV7-8 CASSQLLAASTDTQYF TGTGCCAGCAGCCAATTGCTAGCGGCGAGCACAGATACGCAGTATTTT
- many TRBJ1-6 TRBV7-2 CASSLAMRDNSPLHF TGTGCCAGCAGCTTAGCGATGAGGGATAATTCACCCCTCCACTTT
- - TRBJ2-1 TRBV30 CAWTRPLSSYNEQFF TGTGCCTGGACCCGACCTTTGAGCTCCTACAATGAGCAGTTCTTC